This T cell receptor (beta chain) was captured in a study of T cells expressing NK-cell markers. Study-wide points: The study found dominant NKG2C+ clonotypes at 1.0-7.0% of CD8+ T cells in about six donors.

Template switching by 5'RACE with UMIs generated the TCR beta cDNA. TCRdb reworked the 5' RACE reads into one entry per CDR3 protein, no DNA. Its table records around 260,000 distinct CDR3 sequences. The length of the CDR3 is 14 residues. As concerns this clonotype: Its antigen remains unknown.

The sequenced sample was blood T cells: a sorted CD56 or NKG2C T cell subset, CD4+ or CD8+ T cells, or bulk PBMC T cells (not recorded which). This chain connects TRBV12-3 or TRBV12-4 to TRBJ1-5. The sequence was obtained from a woman between 18 and 69 years old in good health. CDR3 loop: CASARTVSNQPQHF.